The 23 T cell receptor beta chains presented below share a single source sample, sequenced in a study of T cells in Graves' hyperthyroidism and ophthalmopathy. The CDR3 regions of TCR beta were amplified from RNA transcripts. A first-round RT-PCR of the TCR CDR3 used the HTBI primer set. TCRdb re-analysed the multiplex PCR reads in MiXCR, keeping a single row per CDR3 protein. Among approximately 600,000 distinct CDR3 sequences, less than 25% were seen once, and the ten largest hold around a third. Sequenced input: blood. The source is a man between 25 and 39 years old with Graves' ophthalmopathy.

The sample holds a few counts of this clonotype. V and J are TRBV5-1 and TRBJ2-2; 16 bases fit TRBD2. The trim removed 5 bases at V and 3 bases at J, leaving 10 bases unmatched. Germline lookup yields CDR1 SGHRS and CDR2 YFSETQ. The CDR3 runs 19 residues. The CDR3 region has the DNA TGCGCCAGCAGTAATCCCGGGACTAGCGGGAGGGCCTACACCGGGGAGCTGTTTTTT. It encodes CASSNPGTSGRAYTGELFF.

This clonotype turned up a few times. The chain carries TRBV7-3 and TRBJ2-7; 7 bases agree with TRBD2. V lost 3 bases, J lost 6 bases, and 5 bases stayed unmatched. Germline CDR1 is SGHTA and CDR2 is FQGTGA. This CDR3 is built from 13 residues. DNA for the CDR3: TGTGCCAGCAGCTTGTACGGGGGGAGCGAGCAGTACTTC. As protein: CASSLYGGSEQYF.

V gene TRBV27 combines with J gene TRBJ2-7, with TRBD1 identical over 7 bases. This CDR3 is 16 amino acids long. Looked up from germline, CDR1 is MNHEY and CDR2 is SMNVEV (reference sequence). V lost 5 bases, J lost 0 bases, and 10 bases stayed unmatched. This chain's CDR3 is CASSPKGQSPSYEQYF. The CDR3 DNA sequence: TGTGCCAGCAGTCCGAAGGGACAGAGCCCCTCCTACGAGCAGTACTTC.

The chain joins TRBV5-1 to TRBJ2-3; 12 positions match TRBD2. V gave up 3 bases and J gave up 4 bases; unmatched junction bases: 15. The CDR3 covers 19 residues. Germline loops: CDR1 SGHRS, CDR2 YFSETQ. In DNA, the CDR3 is TGCGCCAGCAGCTCCGGGACTAGCGGGTGGAAGGGATGGCCAGATACGCAGTATTTT. Translated, it gives CASSSGTSGWKGWPDTQYF.

The V and J genes are TRBV27 and TRBJ1-2; D unclear. Trimming removed 3 bases at V and 2 bases at J, with 13 bases between. The germline CDR1 and CDR2 sequences are MNHEY and SMNVEV (reference sequence). The CDR3 sequence is 15 residues long. The CDR3 protein is CASSFRADYNYGYTF. The CDR3 nucleotides read TGTGCCAGCAGTTTTAGGGCAGACTACAACTATGGCTACACCTTC.

J is TRBJ2-2 and V is TRBV9; 8 bases fit TRBD2. Germline CDR1 SGDLS, CDR2 YYNGEE. The CDR3 spans 16 residues. V gave up 4 bases and J gave up 4 bases; unmatched junction bases: 9. CDR3 sequence: CASSSRSGTGTGELFF. CDR3 nucleotide sequence: TGTGCCAGCAGCTCCCGTAGCGGGACGGGCACCGGGGAGCTGTTTTTT.

The chain is built from TRBV27 and TRBJ1-2; 10 nucleotides line up with TRBD1. The V and J ends lost 5 bases and 5 bases, in that order; junction bases with no gene match: 8. Germline V gene sequence: CDR1 MNHEY, CDR2 SMNVEV (reference sequence). The CDR3 totals 15 residues. The DNA of the CDR3 is TGTGCCAGCAGTCCCCGGGACAGGGGTACATATGGCTACACCTTC. This encodes CASSPRDRGTYGYTF.

The genes are TRBV6-4 and TRBJ2-2, with 8 bases aligning to TRBD1. The CDR3 covers 16 residues. Trimming cost V 6 bases and J 3 bases; bases outside gene matches: 9. Per the germline V gene, CDR1 is MRHNA and CDR2 is SNTAGT. The CDR3 loop is CASRESGTGHTGELFF. CDR3 nucleotide sequence: TGTGCCAGCAGAGAGTCTGGGACAGGACACACCGGGGAGCTGTTTTTT.

This clonotype was picked up many times. J is TRBJ1-1 and V is TRBV3-1; unclear D gene. This CDR3 comprises 15 residues. In germline, CDR1 is LGHDT, CDR2 YNNKEL (reference sequence). V was pared by 2 bases and J by 4 bases, with 14 bases between. The CDR3, as DNA: TGTGCCAGCAGCCAATGGGCACGGTCGGGCACTGAAGCTTTCTTT. Translated, it gives CASSQWARSGTEAFF.

This clonotype has at least ten counts. The rearrangement uses TRBV3-1 and TRBJ1-5; D gene unclear. This CDR3 region has 13 residues. Germline lookup yields CDR1 LGHDT and CDR2 YNNKEL (reference sequence). Trimming took 0 bases from V and 7 from J, leaving 7 bases between them. In DNA form, the CDR3 reads TGTGCCAGCAGCCAAGATCGAGGGCAGCCCCAGCATTTT. Residues: CASSQDRGQPQHF. Combining the CDR3 with reference TRBV3-1 and TRBJ1-5 gives the whole variable domain DTAVSQTPKYLVTQMGNDKSIKCEQNLGHDTMYWYKQDSKKFLKIMFSYNNKELIINETVPNRFSPKSPDKAHLNLHINSLELGDSAVYFCASSQDRGQPQHFGDGTRLSIL.

This clonotype turned up a few times. This rearrangement joins TRBV28 to TRBJ2-5, with TRBD1 as a possible D gene (6 bases). Germline CDR1 MDHEN, CDR2 SYDVKM. The ends were cut back, 3 bases at V and 3 bases at J, with 14 bases in the middle. The CDR3 consists of 15 residues. The CDR3 DNA reads TGTGCCAGCAGTTTTGGGGGCCTGGCCGAAGAGACCCAGTACTTC. Amino acid sequence: CASSFGGLAEETQYF.

This clonotype was picked up a small number of times. The rearrangement joins TRBV2 to TRBJ2-5, with TRBD1 matching over 9 bases. Trimming removed 6 bases from V and 4 bases from J; junction bases left unmatched: 6. Per germline, CDR1 SNHLY and CDR2 FYNNEI. The length of the CDR3 is 14 residues. The CDR3 sequence: CASRGQGKGETQYF. The CDR3, as DNA: TGTGCCAGCAGGGGACAGGGAAAGGGAGAGACCCAGTACTTC.

CDR3 region: CSARTPEAASGDYTF. Written as DNA, the CDR3 is TGCAGTGCTAGAACCCCAGAGGCCGCCAGTGGTGACTACACCTTC. The rearrangement links TRBV20-1 to TRBJ1-2; unclear D gene. Trimming removed 2 bases from V and 10 bases from J, with 23 bases in between. This CDR3 contains 15 residues. CDR1 is DFQATT, CDR2 SNEGSKA, per germline (reference sequence).

The chain combines TRBV27 with TRBJ2-7; 9 bases agree with TRBD2. Looked up from germline, CDR1 is MNHEY and CDR2 is SMNVEV (reference sequence). CDR3 length: 14 amino acids. Losses at the gene ends were 5 bases for V and 5 bases for J; bases not matched to a gene: 7. The CDR3 nucleotides are TGTGCCAGCAGTCCCATAGCGGGAGTGCACGAGCAGTACTTC. Amino acid sequence: CASSPIAGVHEQYF.

This clonotype was detected many times. This chain joins TRBV7-6 and TRBJ2-1; no clear D. CDR3 length equals 15 residues. V was clipped by 2 bases and J by 5 bases, with 13 bases between them. CDR1 and CDR2 from the germline V gene are SGHVS and FNYEAQ. Here the CDR3 reads CASSLSARTDNEQFF. CDR3 bases: TGTGCCAGCAGCTTATCCGCACGAACAGACAATGAGCAGTTCTTC.

This clonotype was seen at least ten times. The gene calls are TRBV5-1 and TRBJ2-3; no firm D call. Germline CDR1 and CDR2: SGHRS and YFSETQ. With 3 bases removed from V and 0 bases from J, the gap between germline ends came to 11 bases. This CDR3 has 15 residues. CDR3 sequence reads: CASSSSVTSTDTQYF. CDR3 nucleotides: TGCGCCAGCAGCTCGAGCGTTACTAGCACAGATACGCAGTATTTT. Based on the CDR3 plus reference TRBV5-1 and TRBJ2-3, the full variable domain is KAGVTQTPRYLIKTRGQQVTLSCSPISGHRSVSWYQQTPGQGLQFLFEYFSETQRNKGNFPGRFSGRQFSNSRSEMNVSTLELGDSALYLCASSSSVTSTDTQYFGPGTRLTVL.

This clonotype was counted many times. This CDR3 is CSAQQGAREKLFF. The CDR3 nucleotides are TGCAGTGCTCAACAGGGGGCGCGTGAAAAACTGTTTTTT. This rearrangement joins TRBV20-1 to TRBJ1-4, with 9 bases identical to TRBD1. Trimming took 5 bases from V and 7 from J; bases not matched to a gene: 5. CDR3 length equals 13 residues. Germline-derived CDR1 and CDR2 are DFQATT and SNEGSKA (reference sequence).

This clonotype was recorded a few times. The chain joins TRBV19 to TRBJ2-1; TRBD2 agrees at 8 bases. Germline lookup yields CDR1 LNHDA and CDR2 SQIVND (reference sequence). Trimming at V came to 6 bases and at J to 7 bases, leaving 8 bases not matched to a gene. CDR3 length: 14 residues. The CDR3 region is CASRWGSGMNEQFF. The CDR3 nucleotides read TGTGCCAGTAGGTGGGGTAGCGGGATGAATGAGCAGTTCTTC. Combining the CDR3 with reference TRBV19 and TRBJ2-1 gives the whole variable domain DGGITQSPKYLFRKEGQNVTLSCEQNLNHDAMYWYRQDPGQGLRLIYYSQIVNDFQKGDIAEGYSVSREKKESFPLTVTSAQKNPTAFYLCASRWGSGMNEQFFGPGTRLTVL.

This clonotype was seen ten or more times. This chain connects TRBV7-2 to TRBJ2-7; 10 positions agree with TRBD1. J was trimmed by 0 bases and V by 3 bases; bases with no gene match: 11. Germline CDR1 and CDR2: SGHTA and FQGNSA. The CDR3 loop spans 18 amino acids. The CDR3: CASSFGLGTGAFSYEQYF. The DNA of the CDR3 is TGTGCCAGCAGCTTCGGATTAGGGACAGGGGCGTTCTCCTACGAGCAGTACTTC.

This clonotype showed up just a few times. The chain recombines TRBV9 with TRBJ1-3; possibly TRBD1 for D (5 bases). The CDR3 sequence is 15 residues long. Trimming pared 3 bases from V and 2 bases from J, leaving 12 bases between. CDR1 is SGDLS and CDR2 is YYNGEE in the germline V gene. CDR3 DNA: TGTGCCAGCAGCGCGGGGACGACGCCTGGAAACACCATATATTTT. Its protein is CASSAGTTPGNTIYF.

The sample holds many counts of this clonotype. This chain uses TRBV5-1 with TRBJ2-1; D not resolved. V lost 4 bases and J lost 5, with 10 bases in between. The CDR3 loop spans 13 amino acids. Germline CDR1 reads SGHRS; CDR2 reads YFSETQ. CDR3 loop: CASSPGLDNEQFF. The DNA of the CDR3 is TGCGCCAGCAGCCCTGGGTTGGACAATGAGCAGTTCTTC.

A word on this clonotype: Lacking the conserved final phenylalanine or tryptophan, this CDR3 likely reflects a read error. The rearrangement links TRBV10-3 to TRBJ1-4, with D tentatively TRBD1 (6 bases). Trimming removed 6 bases from V and 8 bases from J, with 16 bases in between. Germline CDR1 and CDR2: ENHRY and SYGVKD. CDR3 length: 14 residues. Written as DNA, the CDR3 is TGTGCCATCAGGCAGGGGATGGAAGGAGAAAAACTGTTTTCT. This sequence encodes CAIRQGMEGEKLFS.

The chain uses TRBV2 and TRBJ2-3; 7 bases match TRBD1. This CDR3 is 18 amino acids long. V dropped 5 bases and J dropped 0; count of bases not matched to a gene: 14. Germline V CDR1 and CDR2: SNHLY, FYNNEI. CDR3: CASSPGQVRGTSTDTQYF. The CDR3 DNA reads as TGTGCCAGCAGTCCAGGACAGGTCCGAGGAACTAGCACAGATACGCAGTATTTT.